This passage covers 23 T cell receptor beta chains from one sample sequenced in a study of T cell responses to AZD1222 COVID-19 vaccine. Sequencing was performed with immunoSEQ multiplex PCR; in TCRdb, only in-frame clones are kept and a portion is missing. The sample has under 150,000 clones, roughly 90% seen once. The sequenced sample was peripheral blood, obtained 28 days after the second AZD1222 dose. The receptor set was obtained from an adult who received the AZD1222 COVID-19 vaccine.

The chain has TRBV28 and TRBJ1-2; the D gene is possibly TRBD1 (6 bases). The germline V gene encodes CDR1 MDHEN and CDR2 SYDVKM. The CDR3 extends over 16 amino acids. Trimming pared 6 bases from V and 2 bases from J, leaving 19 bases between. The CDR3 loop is CASRGAGSGQNYGYTF. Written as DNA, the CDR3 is TGTGCCAGCAGGGGGGCTGGGAGTGGGCAAAACTATGGCTACACCTTC.

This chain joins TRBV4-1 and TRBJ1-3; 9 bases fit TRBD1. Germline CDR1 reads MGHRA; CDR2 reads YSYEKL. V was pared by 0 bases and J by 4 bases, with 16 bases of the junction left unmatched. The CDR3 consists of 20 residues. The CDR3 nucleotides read TGCGCCAGCAGCCAAGAGTATGTACAGGGGGCATCCCACCGGGGAAACACCATATATTTT. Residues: CASSQEYVQGASHRGNTIYF.

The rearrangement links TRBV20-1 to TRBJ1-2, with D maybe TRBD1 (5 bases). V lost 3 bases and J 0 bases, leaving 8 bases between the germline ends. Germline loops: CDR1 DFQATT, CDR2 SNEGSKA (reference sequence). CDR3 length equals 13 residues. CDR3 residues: CSASWGANYGYTF. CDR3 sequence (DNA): TGCAGTGCTAGTTGGGGGGCTAACTATGGCTACACCTTC.

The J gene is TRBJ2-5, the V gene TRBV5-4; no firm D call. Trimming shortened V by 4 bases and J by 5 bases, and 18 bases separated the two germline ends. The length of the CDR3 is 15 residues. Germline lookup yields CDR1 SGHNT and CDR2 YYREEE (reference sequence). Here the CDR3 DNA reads TGTGCCAGCAGCCCCTGGAGCTCAGGCGCCGAGACCCAGTACTTC. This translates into CASSPWSSGAETQYF.

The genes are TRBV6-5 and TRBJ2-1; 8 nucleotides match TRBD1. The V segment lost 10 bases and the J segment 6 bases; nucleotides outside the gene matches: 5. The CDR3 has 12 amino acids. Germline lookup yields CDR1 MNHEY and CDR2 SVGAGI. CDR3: CATLDRANEQFF. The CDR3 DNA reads TGTGCCACCCTGGACAGGGCCAATGAGCAGTTCTTC.

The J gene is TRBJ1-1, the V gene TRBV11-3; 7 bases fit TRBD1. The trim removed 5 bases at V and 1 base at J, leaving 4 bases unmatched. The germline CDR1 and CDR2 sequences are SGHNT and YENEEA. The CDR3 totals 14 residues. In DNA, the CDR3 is TGTGCCAGCAGCAAAAGGACAGGGAACACTGAAGCTTTCTTT. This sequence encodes CASSKRTGNTEAFF.

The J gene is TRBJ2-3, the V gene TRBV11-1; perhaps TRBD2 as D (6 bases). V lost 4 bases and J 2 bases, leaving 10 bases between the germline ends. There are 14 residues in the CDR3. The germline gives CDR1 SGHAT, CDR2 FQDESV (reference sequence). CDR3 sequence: CASSSLAATDTQYF. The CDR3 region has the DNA TGTGCCAGCAGCTCACTAGCAGCCACAGATACGCAGTATTTT.

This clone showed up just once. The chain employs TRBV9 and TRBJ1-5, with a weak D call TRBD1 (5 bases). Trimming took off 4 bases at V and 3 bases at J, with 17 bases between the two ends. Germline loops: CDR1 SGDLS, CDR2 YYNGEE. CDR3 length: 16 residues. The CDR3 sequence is CASSPGGQGYNQPQHF. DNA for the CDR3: TGTGCCAGCAGCCCAGGAGGCCAGGGCTACAATCAGCCCCAGCATTTT.

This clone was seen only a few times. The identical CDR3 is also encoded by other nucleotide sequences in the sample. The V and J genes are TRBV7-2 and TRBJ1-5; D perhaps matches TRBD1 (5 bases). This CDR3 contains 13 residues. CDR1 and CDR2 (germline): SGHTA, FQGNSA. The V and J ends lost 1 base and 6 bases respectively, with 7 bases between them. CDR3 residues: CASSLEGFQPQHF. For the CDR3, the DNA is TGTGCCAGCAGCTTAGAGGGGTTTCAGCCCCAGCATTTT.

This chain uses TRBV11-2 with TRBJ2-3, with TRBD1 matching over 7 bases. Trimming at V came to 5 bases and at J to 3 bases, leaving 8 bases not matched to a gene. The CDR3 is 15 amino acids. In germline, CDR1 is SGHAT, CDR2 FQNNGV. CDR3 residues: CASSLTTQGTDTQYF. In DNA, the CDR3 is TGTGCCAGCAGCCTAACCACACAGGGGACAGATACGCAGTATTTT.

CDR3 nucleotide sequence: TGTGCCAGCAGTGAAGTCCATACAGGGGCCATACTCGAGCAGTACTTC. Encoded protein: CASSEVHTGAILEQYF. V and J are TRBV6-1 and TRBJ2-7, with 7 bases lining up with TRBD1. The CDR3 spans 16 residues. J lost 6 bases, V lost 1 base, and 12 bases had no gene match. Germline-derived CDR1 and CDR2 are MNHNS and SASEGT.

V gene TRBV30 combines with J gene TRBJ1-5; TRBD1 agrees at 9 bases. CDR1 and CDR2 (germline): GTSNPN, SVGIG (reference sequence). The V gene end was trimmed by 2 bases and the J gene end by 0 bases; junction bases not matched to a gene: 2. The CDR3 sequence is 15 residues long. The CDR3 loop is CAWSRDRDSNQPQHF. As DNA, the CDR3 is TGTGCCTGGAGTCGGGACAGGGATAGCAATCAGCCCCAGCATTTT. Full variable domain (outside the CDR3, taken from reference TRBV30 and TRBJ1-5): SQTIHQWPATLVQPVGSPLSLECTVEGTSNPNLYWYRQAAGRGLQLLFYSVGIGQISSEVPQNLSASRPQDRQFILSSKKLLLSDSGFYLCAWSRDRDSNQPQHFGDGTRLSIL.

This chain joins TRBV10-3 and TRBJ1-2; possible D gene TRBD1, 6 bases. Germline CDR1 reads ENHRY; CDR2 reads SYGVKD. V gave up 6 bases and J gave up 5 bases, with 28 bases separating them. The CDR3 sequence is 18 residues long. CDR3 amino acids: CAISLSHGGGRSPYGYTF. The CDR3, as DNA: TGTGCCATCAGCTTATCACACGGGGGGGGCAGGAGCCCATATGGCTACACCTTC.

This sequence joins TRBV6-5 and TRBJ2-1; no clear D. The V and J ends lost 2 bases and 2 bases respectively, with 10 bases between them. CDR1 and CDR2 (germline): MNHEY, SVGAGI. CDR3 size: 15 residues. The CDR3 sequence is CASSYRDFAYNEQFF. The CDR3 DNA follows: TGTGCCAGCAGTTACAGGGATTTCGCCTACAATGAGCAGTTCTTC.

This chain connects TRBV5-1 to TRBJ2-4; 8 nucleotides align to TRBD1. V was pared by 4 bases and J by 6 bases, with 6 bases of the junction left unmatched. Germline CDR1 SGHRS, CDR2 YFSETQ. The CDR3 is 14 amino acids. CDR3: CASSTRGHGNIQYF. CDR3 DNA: TGCGCCAGCAGCACCAGGGGGCACGGAAACATTCAGTACTTC.

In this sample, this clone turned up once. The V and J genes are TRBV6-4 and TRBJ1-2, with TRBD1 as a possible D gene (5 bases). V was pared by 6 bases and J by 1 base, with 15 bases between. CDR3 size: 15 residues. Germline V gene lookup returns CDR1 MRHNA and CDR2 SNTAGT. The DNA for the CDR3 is TGTGCCAGCAGGATCGCCGGGACGAATAACTATGGCTACACCTTC. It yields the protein CASRIAGTNNYGYTF.

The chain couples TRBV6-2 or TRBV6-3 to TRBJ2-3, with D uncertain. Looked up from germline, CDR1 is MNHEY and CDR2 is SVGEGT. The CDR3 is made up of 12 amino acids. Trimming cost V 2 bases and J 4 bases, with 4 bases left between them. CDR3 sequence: CASSYLPDTQYF. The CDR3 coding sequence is TGTGCCAGCAGTTACCTCCCAGATACGCAGTATTTT.

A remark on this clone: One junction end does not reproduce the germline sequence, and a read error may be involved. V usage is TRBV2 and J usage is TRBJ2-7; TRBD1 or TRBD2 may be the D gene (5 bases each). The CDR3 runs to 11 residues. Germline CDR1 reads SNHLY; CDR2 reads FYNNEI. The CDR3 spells CASSEGGTWWF. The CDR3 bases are TGTGCCAGCAGTGAAGGTGGGACCTGGTGGTTC. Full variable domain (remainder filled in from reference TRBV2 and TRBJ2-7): EPEVTQTPSHQVTQMGQEVILRCVPISNHLYFYWYRQILGQKVEFLVSFYNNEISEKSEIFDDQFSVERPDGSNFTLKIRSTKLEDSAMYFCASSEGGTWWFGPGTRLTVT.

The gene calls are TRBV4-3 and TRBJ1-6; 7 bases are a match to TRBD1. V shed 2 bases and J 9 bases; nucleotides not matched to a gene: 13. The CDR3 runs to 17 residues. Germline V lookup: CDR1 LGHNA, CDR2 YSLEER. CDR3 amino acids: CASSQRGDSRVGSPLHF. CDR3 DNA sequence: TGCGCCAGCAGCCAAAGGGGGGACAGCAGAGTGGGTTCACCCCTCCACTTT.

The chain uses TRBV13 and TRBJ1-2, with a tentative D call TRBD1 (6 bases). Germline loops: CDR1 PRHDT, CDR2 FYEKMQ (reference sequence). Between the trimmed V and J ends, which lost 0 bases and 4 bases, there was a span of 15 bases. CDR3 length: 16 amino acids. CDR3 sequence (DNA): TGTGCCAGCAGCTTAGGTTTCGGACAGTTGTTCTATGGCTACACCTTC. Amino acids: CASSLGFGQLFYGYTF.

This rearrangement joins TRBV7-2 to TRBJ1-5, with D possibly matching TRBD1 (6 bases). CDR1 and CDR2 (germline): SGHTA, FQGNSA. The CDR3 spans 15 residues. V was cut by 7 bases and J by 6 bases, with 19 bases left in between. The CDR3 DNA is TGTGCCAGCATCCTCGCGTGGGGGGCTCGTCAGCCCCAGCATTTT. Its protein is CASILAWGARQPQHF.

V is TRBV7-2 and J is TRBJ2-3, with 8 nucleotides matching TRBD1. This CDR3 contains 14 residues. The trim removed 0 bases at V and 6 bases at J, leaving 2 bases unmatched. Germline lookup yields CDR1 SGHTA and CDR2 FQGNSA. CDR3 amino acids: CASSLAPGGDTQYF. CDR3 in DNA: TGTGCCAGCAGCTTAGCTCCAGGGGGCGATACGCAGTATTTT. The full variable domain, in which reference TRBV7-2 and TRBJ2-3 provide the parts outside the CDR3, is GAGVSQSPSNKVTEKGKDVELRCDPISGHTALYWYRQSLGQGLEFLIYFQGNSAPDKSGLPSDRFSAERTGGSVSTLTIQRTQQEDSAVYLCASSLAPGGDTQYFGPGTRLTVL.

CDR3 sequence (DNA): TGTGCCAGCAGCTTAAACAGGGCAGGTGGAAACACCATATATTTT. Translating it yields CASSLNRAGGNTIYF. The chain uses TRBV11-2 and TRBJ1-3; TRBD1 might be the D (6 bases). Germline CDR1 is SGHAT and CDR2 is FQNNGV. Trimming pared 2 bases from V and 3 bases from J, leaving 11 bases between. The CDR3 contains 15 residues.